The clone carrying this TCR beta chain occurred many times. What it binds is unknown. TCRdb fed the 5' RACE reads into MiXCR, producing one record per CDR3 protein. Of hundreds of thousands of distinct CDR3 sequences listed, 7.5% are singletons. The germline V gene has CDR1 ENHRY and CDR2 SYGVKD. V lost 6 bases and J lost 4; bases outside the gene matches: 9. The CDR3 sequence is 14 residues long. This sample stems from a study of identical twins. The study, taken as a whole, reports: Cord blood's abundant beta clonotypes had fewer insertions, unlike memory repertoires. The conclusions drew on cross-sectional statistical analysis instead of tracking the same donors.

These records were also assigned to another study, of yellow fever vaccine responses in identical twins.

The chain links TRBV10-3 to TRBJ2-7; 7 bases match TRBD1. This clonotype was obtained from a woman younger than 35 in good health. The specimen sequenced was memory (CD45RO+) T cells sorted from blood. The chain's CDR3 is CAISPTGAEYEQYF. DNA for the CDR3: TGTGCCATCAGCCCTACAGGGGCCGAATACGAGCAGTACTTC.